The 10 T cell receptor beta chains listed next were all sequenced from one sample in a study of cytomegalovirus exposure and HLA in healthy donors. PCR involved 60 Vbeta and 13 Jbeta primers. Assay used: immunoSEQ multiplex PCR; TCRdb lists only in-frame clones, some missing. This sample carries 150,000 to 200,000 clones, with roughly 1.9% going to the ten biggest clones. Specimen: PBMCs. Receptors were obtained from a man aged 25-45 years in good health and CMV-seronegative.

This chain connects TRBV19 to TRBJ2-1; the D gene is possibly TRBD2 (6 bases). Trimming took off 4 bases at V and 2 bases at J, with 9 bases between the two ends. The V gene's germline CDR1 is LNHDA and CDR2 SQIVND (reference sequence). The length of the CDR3 is 14 residues. The CDR3 DNA sequence: TGTGCCAGTAGTAGTGGCGGGGCCTACAATGAGCAGTTCTTC. Residues: CASSSGGAYNEQFF. Supplemented by reference TRBV19 and TRBJ2-1, the full variable domain reads DGGITQSPKYLFRKEGQNVTLSCEQNLNHDAMYWYRQDPGQGLRLIYYSQIVNDFQKGDIAEGYSVSREKKESFPLTVTSAQKNPTAFYLCASSSGGAYNEQFFGPGTRLTVL.

V usage is TRBV5-8 and J usage is TRBJ2-7; tentative D call: TRBD2 (5 bases). Germline CDR1 reads SGHTS; CDR2 reads YDEGEE. The CDR3 covers 14 residues. V lost 0 bases to trimming and J lost 3 bases, with 10 bases between them. CDR3 sequence (DNA): TGTGCCAGCAGCTTGGGAGGGAGAAGCTACGAGCAGTACTTC. As protein: CASSLGGRSYEQYF.

The chain is built from TRBV28 and TRBJ2-1; TRBD1 matches at 9 bases. Losses at the gene ends were 6 bases for V and 5 bases for J; bases not matched to a gene: 8. The CDR3 length is 15 residues. The germline CDR1 and CDR2 sequences are MDHEN and SYDVKM. DNA for the CDR3: TGTGCCAGCAGGATGCCCGGGACAGGGAACAATGAGCAGTTCTTC. Amino acid sequence: CASRMPGTGNNEQFF.

The CDR3: CASSRSLVASGRSLYNEQFF. As DNA, the CDR3 is TGTGCCAGCAGCAGGTCACTGGTTGCTAGCGGGAGGTCCCTCTACAATGAGCAGTTCTTC. The rearrangement uses TRBV2 and TRBJ2-1; 11 nucleotides match TRBD2. Germline CDR1 reads SNHLY; CDR2 reads FYNNEI. Trimming removed 6 bases from V and 3 bases from J; junction bases left unmatched: 19. The CDR3 is 20 residues long.

The chain carries TRBV19 and TRBJ2-3; 8 bases line up with TRBD2. V trimming: 1 base; J trimming: 6 bases; junction bases outside the gene matches: 6. The germline CDR1 and CDR2 sequences are LNHDA and SQIVND (reference sequence). This CDR3 contains 15 residues. The CDR3 region is CASSIAGGRGDTQYF. The CDR3 DNA follows: TGTGCCAGTAGTATAGCGGGAGGGCGAGGGGATACGCAGTATTTT.

The J gene is TRBJ2-7, the V gene TRBV5-5; maybe TRBD2 (5 bases). The germline V and J ends were trimmed by 0 bases and 4 bases, with 8 bases remaining between them. Germline V gives CDR1 SGHKS, CDR2 YYEKEE (reference sequence). The CDR3 sequence is 13 residues long. The CDR3 DNA follows: TGTGCCAGCAGCTTGGCGGGAAAGTACGAGCAGTACTTC. Encoded protein: CASSLAGKYEQYF. The variable domain in full, completed from reference TRBV5-5 and TRBJ2-7, reads DAGVTQSPTHLIKTRGQQVTLRCSPISGHKSVSWYQQVLGQGPQFIFQYYEKEERGRGNFPDRFSARQFPNYSSELNVNALLLGDSALYLCASSLAGKYEQYFGPGTRLTVT.

V usage is TRBV19 and J usage is TRBJ1-5, with a possible D match to TRBD1 (5 bases). Looked up from germline, CDR1 is LNHDA and CDR2 is SQIVND (reference sequence). Trimming pared 0 bases from V and 0 bases from J, leaving 18 bases between. The CDR3 length is 19 residues. CDR3 region: CASSIEERRRDYSNQPQHF. Here the CDR3 DNA reads TGTGCCAGTAGTATAGAAGAGCGCAGGAGGGACTATAGCAATCAGCCCCAGCATTTT.

The J gene is TRBJ2-1, the V gene TRBV4-2; 8 bases line up with TRBD2. CDR1 and CDR2 (germline): LGHNA, YNFKEQ. Trimming cost V 0 bases and J 9 bases; bases outside gene matches: 10. This CDR3 has 16 amino acids. Here the CDR3 reads CASSQDLSGERGEQFF. For the CDR3, the DNA is TGTGCCAGCAGCCAAGATCTTAGCGGGGAAAGGGGTGAGCAGTTCTTC.

The chain combines TRBV5-1 with TRBJ2-3; D uncertain. CDR1 is SGHRS and CDR2 is YFSETQ in the germline V gene. The ends were cut back, 2 bases at V and 1 base at J, with 5 bases in the middle. This CDR3 is 13 amino acids long. The CDR3 sequence is CASSFPGTDTQYF. The CDR3 region has the DNA TGCGCCAGCAGCTTCCCTGGCACAGATACGCAGTATTTT. The full variable domain, in which reference TRBV5-1 and TRBJ2-3 provide the parts outside the CDR3, is KAGVTQTPRYLIKTRGQQVTLSCSPISGHRSVSWYQQTPGQGLQFLFEYFSETQRNKGNFPGRFSGRQFSNSRSEMNVSTLELGDSALYLCASSFPGTDTQYFGPGTRLTVL.

J is TRBJ1-2 and V is TRBV18; no reliable D call. The V end was cut by 1 base, the J end by 2 bases, with 11 bases between. This CDR3 is 15 amino acids long. CDR1 KGHSH and CDR2 LQKENI come from the germline V gene. CDR3 sequence (DNA): TGTGCCAGCTCACCACGACATAGTCAGAACTATGGCTACACCTTC. This sequence encodes CASSPRHSQNYGYTF.